The following is a TCR beta chain sequence with its context. Germline CDR1 is SQVTM and CDR2 is ANQGSEA. This CDR3 has 14 residues. V was shortened by 5 bases and J by 3 bases, with 13 bases between the two germline ends. These data are taken from a study of blood T cell repertoires in COVID-19. Overall study context: PBMCs, B-cell-depleted T cells, or T cells were the source of the cDNA or gDNA that made up the material.

Study processing details: How many nucleated cells were present was estimated from reference gene primer amplification. Assay: immunoSEQ multiplex PCR; the TCRdb copy retains only in-frame clones and omits some. The V and J calls and clone size come from that table; D and trimming were worked out from the DNA. Counted here are about 130,000 clones, about 80% occurring once; the ten biggest clones make up approximately 9.1%. Sequencing was performed on PBMCs or T cells enriched from blood (not recorded which). This sequence was found in a man aged 50-60 years who had recovered from COVID-19. The chain carries TRBV29-1 and TRBJ1-4, with a weak D call TRBD1 (6 bases). The DNA of the CDR3 is TGCAGCGTTCGTTACAGGGCGTCTAATGAAAAACTGTTTTTT. Its translation is CSVRYRASNEKLFF.